This TCR beta chain originates from a study of blood T cell repertoires in COVID-19 (dated by TCRdb to between 2020 and 2021). Turning to the overall study: The collaborator samples originated in the United States, Italy and Spain and spanned the acute and convalescent phases of COVID-19. The material from the prospective study consisted of cDNA or gDNA derived from T cells, B-cell-depleted T cells, or PBMCs. HLA class I and class II types, where available, came from metadata supplied by the sample provider rather than from assay-based typing. The sample metadata nearly always contained a de-identified subject ID, COVID-19 status, age in years and sex. The samples were drawn from the first 160 participants of the ongoing ImmuneRACE study and from over 950 subjects provided by 6 global collaborators. A freely available public database, intended as a resource for researchers studying the immune response to SARS-CoV-2, is where the repertoires were released. Deeply sampled blood TCRbeta repertoires from subjects exposed to, actively infected with, or recovered from COVID-19 were included in the dataset. Here is what the overall study found, with its caveats: Clinical and demographic metadata were provided uncurated, with the amount varying by source and participant.

The germline V gene (reference sequence) provides CDR1 SEHNR and CDR2 FQNEAQ. From cysteine to phenylalanine, the CDR3 is 14 amino acids long. The retained sequence is limited to the CDR3, 42 bases, with the frame set at the first base. V is cut by 6 bases and J by 2 bases, and the space between the germline ends is 10 bases. The immunoSEQ Assay, a bias-controlled multiplex PCR, was used to amplify TCRbeta CDR3 regions from genomic DNA. In the source study's methods: The number of nucleated cells in each sample was estimated from the amplification of reference gene primers within the assay. To quantify the absolute abundance of each unique TCRbeta CDR3 rearrangement, sequence reads were collapsed and filtered. For each sample, productive Simpson clonality was calculated by taking the square root of Simpson's diversity index across productive rearrangements. The immuneACCESS repertoire file appears here via TCRdb, limited to in-frame rearrangements. These files lack a portion of the clones; in checked studies, under half of the deficit traces to unresolved V genes, and the cause of the others is not known. Clonal size and the V and J genes are those of that table, whereas D and trimming came from the DNA. The sample includes roughly 8,600 clones, with less than 85% observed a single time. The top ten clonotypes cover 18% of the sample.

As concerns this clone: Its antigen remains undetermined. The record has no base qualities; no much larger clone is one base away.

Each collaborating institution followed its own protocols to collect whole blood in K2EDTA tubes. Collaborator samples were shipped for TCRbeta analysis as frozen whole blood, isolated PBMCs, or DNA extracted from either sample type. The origin of this receptor is a human donor with active COVID-19. The donor label of this sample is uncertain. The chain is assembled from TRBV7-9 and TRBJ2-2; TRBD1 is possibly the D segment (5 matching bases). The sample was peripheral blood. For the CDR3, the sequence is CASRRDRNTGELFF. The bases read TGTGCCAGCAGAAGAGACAGAAACACCGGGGAGCTGTTTTTT. Full variable domain (CDR3 extended with the reference TRBV7-9 and TRBJ2-2 proteins): DTGVSQNPRHKITKRGQNVTFRCDPISEHNRLYWYRQTLGQGPEFLTYFQNEAQLEKSRLLSDRFSAERPKGSFSTLEIQRTEQGDSAMYLCASRRDRNTGELFFGEGSRLTVL.